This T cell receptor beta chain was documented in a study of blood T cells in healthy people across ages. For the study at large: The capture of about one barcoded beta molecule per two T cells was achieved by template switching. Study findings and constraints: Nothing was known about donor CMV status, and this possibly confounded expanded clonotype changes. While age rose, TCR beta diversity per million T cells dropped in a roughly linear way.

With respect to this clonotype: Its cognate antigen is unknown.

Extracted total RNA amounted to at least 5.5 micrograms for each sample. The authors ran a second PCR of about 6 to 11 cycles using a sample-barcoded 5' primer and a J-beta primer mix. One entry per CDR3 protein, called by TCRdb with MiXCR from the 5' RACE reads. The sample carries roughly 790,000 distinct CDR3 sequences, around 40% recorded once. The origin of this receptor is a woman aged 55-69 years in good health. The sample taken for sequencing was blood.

The chain's CDR3 is CASSSTPSSNQPQHF. The CDR3 nucleotides read TGTGCCAGCAGCTCCACACCGTCGAGCAATCAGCCCCAGCATTTT. The rearrangement uses TRBV3-1 and TRBJ1-5; no clear D gene. The V gene's germline CDR1 is LGHDT and CDR2 YNNKEL (reference sequence). V was shortened by 5 bases and J by 1 base, with 12 bases between the two germline ends. The CDR3 covers 15 residues.